This paragraph covers one TCR beta chain sequence. This entry comes from a study of technical replicates of blood from four donors. The CDR3 totals 14 residues. Germline values: CDR1 WNHNN, CDR2 SYGVQD (reference sequence). The ends were cut back, 1 base at V and 1 base at J, with 7 bases in the middle. Data came from immunoSEQ multiplex PCR; TCRdb stores just in-frame clones and leaves some out. The sample has 60,000 or so clones, around 97% seen once. The gene calls are TRBV10-1 and TRBJ1-1; D not certain. The receptor was derived from a human donor in good health. Sequencing was done on a sample of T cells isolated from PBMCs. CDR3 in amino acids: CASSEYPGNTEAFF. As DNA, the CDR3 is TGCGCCAGCAGTGAGTATCCAGGGAACACTGAAGCTTTCTTT.